This T cell receptor beta chain was identified during a study of blood T cell repertoires in COVID-19. Overall study: Specimens from acute and convalescent COVID-19 originated in the United States, Italy and Spain. The cDNA or gDNA used as material had been derived from T cells, B-cell-depleted T cells, or PBMCs.

The authors' processing: Amplified reference gene primers provided the basis for estimating nucleated cell counts. Sequencing was performed with immunoSEQ multiplex PCR; in TCRdb, only in-frame clones are kept and a portion is missing. V, J and clone size derive from that table, while D and trimming were established from the DNA sequence. The sample has some 160,000 clones; about 87% are singletons. Enrolment of Seattle patients took place during active infection, and they were followed longitudinally. Germline CDR1 KGHDR, CDR2 SFDVKD. V lost 4 bases, J lost 2 bases, and 14 bases lay in between. The CDR3 consists of 15 residues.

This TCR came from a woman between 65 and 79 years old with COVID-19, enrolled during active disease. Sequencing used peripheral blood. This chain joins TRBV24-1 and TRBJ2-7, with D maybe TRBD1 (6 bases). The CDR3 sequence is CATSEKQGNAYEQYF. The CDR3 DNA reads TGTGCCACCAGTGAAAAACAGGGAAACGCCTACGAGCAGTACTTC.